What follows are 9 T cell receptor beta chains derived from one specimen sequenced in a study of T cell repertoires and leukemia-associated antigens (dated by TCRdb to between 2018 and 2020). The receptor library was made with 5' RACE. Sequencer: Illumina MiSeq. In TCRdb, the public reads were trimmed at Q25 with fastp and aligned with MiXCR, with productive beta chains retained. Each record represents a unique CDR3 protein, reported with the most common genes and DNA among its rows. The sample table shows roughly 13,000 distinct CDR3 sequences, and roughly 38% are seen once. The ten top clones hold about 9% of the sample. These receptors' antigens are unknown. Source material: CD3+ T cells sorted from blood and cultured. These receptors were collected from a female donor in good health.

This clonotype was observed once. The chain uses TRBV7-3 and TRBJ1-2, with D maybe TRBD1 (5 bases). The ends were cut back, 1 base at V and 4 bases at J, with 13 bases in the middle. Per germline, CDR1 SGHTA and CDR2 FQGTGA. The CDR3 runs 15 residues. The CDR3 coding sequence is TGTGCCAGCAGCTTAAGTGGGGGAACCCTCTATGGCTACACCTTC. It yields the protein CASSLSGGTLYGYTF. Using reference TRBV7-3 and TRBJ1-2 for the parts outside the CDR3, the full variable domain is GAGVSQTPSNKVTEKGKYVELRCDPISGHTALYWYRQSLGQGPEFLIYFQGTGAADDSGLPNDRFFAVRPEGSVSTLKIQRTERGDSAVYLCASSLSGGTLYGYTFGSGTRLTVV.

This clonotype is labeled medium-sized. The CDR3 here is CASSDGRGMKPQHF. CDR3 DNA: TGTGCCAGCAGTGACGGACGGGGGATGAAGCCCCAGCATTTT. The genes are TRBV12-3 or TRBV12-4 and TRBJ1-5; tentatively, D is TRBD1 (5 bases). The V gene lost 5 bases and the J gene lost 8 bases, with 16 bases spanning the gap. The CDR3 is 14 amino acids.

The V gene is TRBV5-6, the J gene TRBJ2-6; TRBD1 aligns across 8 bases. Trimming cost V 7 bases and J 2 bases; bases outside gene matches: 8. The germline CDR1 and CDR2 sequences are SGHDT and YYEEEE. The CDR3 is 16 amino acids. CDR3 bases: TGTGCCAGCGGCCCTTCAGGGGGCGCTGGGGCCAACGTCCTGACTTTC. Amino acid sequence: CASGPSGGAGANVLTF.

This clonotype has ten or more counts. CDR3 DNA: TGTGCCAGCAGCCAAGTTGGGACTAGCGGGACCGGGGAGCTGTTTTTT. Encoded protein: CASSQVGTSGTGELFF. The J gene is TRBJ2-2, the V gene TRBV3-2; the table gives TRBD2 as D, unverified against the DNA. TRBV3-2 is noted as a pseudogene. This CDR3 spans 16 amino acids.

This clonotype has a count of ten or more. The chain joins TRBV20-1 to TRBJ2-7, with a possible D match to TRBD2 (6 bases). CDR1 and CDR2 from the germline V gene are DFQATT and SNEGSKA (reference sequence). The CDR3 contains 14 residues. Trimming removed 3 bases from V and 2 bases from J, with 14 bases in between. CDR3 protein: CSASSARGTYEQYF. In nucleotides, the CDR3 is TGCAGTGCTAGCTCGGCCCGCGGGACCTACGAGCAGTACTTC.

Sample share makes this clonotype medium-sized. The V call is TRBV12-3 or TRBV12-4, the J call TRBJ2-1, with D possibly matching TRBD2 (6 bases). V was cut by 6 bases and J by 4 bases, with 10 bases left in between. CDR3 length equals 13 residues. CDR3 protein: CASREGGYNEQFF. DNA of the CDR3: TGTGCCAGCAGAGAAGGAGGGTACAATGAGCAGTTCTTC.

This clonotype rates as medium-sized (0.01 to 0.1%). V and J are TRBV29-1 and TRBJ2-3; 10 positions agree with TRBD1. V shed 7 bases, J shed 2 bases, and the junction held 6 bases outside the gene matches. From germline, CDR1 is SQVTM and CDR2 ANQGSEA. The CDR3 has 14 amino acids. DNA for the CDR3: TGCAGCGCGGACAGGGGGGACCACACAGATACGCAGTATTTT. Translation gives CSADRGDHTDTQYF.

This clonotype rates as medium-sized (0.01 to 0.1%). This chain connects TRBV27 to TRBJ2-2, with 14 bases that match TRBD2. The CDR3 sequence is 17 residues long. CDR1 and CDR2 (germline): MNHEY, SMNVEV (reference sequence). V shed 4 bases, J shed 4 bases, and the junction held 5 bases outside the gene matches. Here the CDR3 reads CASSYGTSGRGTGELFF. CDR3 bases: TGTGCCAGCAGTTATGGGACTAGCGGGAGAGGCACCGGGGAGCTGTTTTTT.

The chain carries TRBV29-1 and TRBJ1-2; 7 bases are shared with TRBD1. Germline V gene data show CDR1 as SQVTM and CDR2 as ANQGSEA. The length of the CDR3 is 13 residues. V dropped 7 bases and J dropped 5; count of bases not matched to a gene: 10. CDR3: CSGDRLGGYGYTF. CDR3 nucleotide sequence: TGCAGCGGGGACAGACTTGGAGGGTATGGCTACACCTTC.